The 10 T cell receptor beta chains below were found in one sample sequenced in a study of shared clonotypes between healthy human individuals. Naivety among CD8 cells was defined by CD45RO negativity and positive CCR7 selection, thereby excluding terminally differentiated effector memory CD45RA+ cells. Using immunoSEQ multiplex PCR, the repertoire was profiled, and TCRdb retains in-frame clones only, with some absent. The data hold under 1 million clones, with 90% to 97% observed a single time. What was sequenced was naive CD8+ T cells sorted from blood. The receptors were gathered from a young man in good health.

The J gene is TRBJ2-7, the V gene TRBV4-3, with D perhaps matching TRBD1 (5 bases). V lost 5 bases to trimming and J lost 2 bases, with 16 bases between them. The V gene's germline CDR1 is LGHNA and CDR2 YSLEER. This CDR3 comprises 15 residues. The CDR3 sequence: CASSAPGASTYEQYF. In nucleotides, the CDR3 is TGCGCCAGCAGCGCCCCTGGGGCCTCAACCTACGAGCAGTACTTC.

The V gene is TRBV27, the J gene TRBJ2-7; D assignment may be TRBD1 or TRBD2 (5 bases each). Trimming cost V 0 bases and J 2 bases, with 11 bases left between them. The CDR3 consists of 15 residues. Per the germline V gene, CDR1 is MNHEY and CDR2 is SMNVEV (reference sequence). The CDR3 region is CASSLSYGAPYEQYF. CDR3 sequence (DNA): TGTGCCAGCAGTTTATCTTACGGGGCCCCCTACGAGCAGTACTTC.

V and J are TRBV7-3 and TRBJ2-1, with no clear D. Germline V gene lookup returns CDR1 SGHTA and CDR2 FQGTGA. Trimming removed 5 bases from V and 5 bases from J, with 10 bases in between. There are 13 residues in the CDR3. The CDR3 reads CASSPLTDNEQFF. The CDR3 region has the DNA TGTGCCAGCAGCCCACTAACAGACAATGAGCAGTTCTTC.

This chain's CDR3 is CASSSEYSNQPQHF. For the CDR3, the DNA is TGTGCCAGCAGTTCAGAATATAGCAATCAGCCCCAGCATTTT. This sequence joins TRBV2 and TRBJ1-5, with D uncertain. V was clipped by 5 bases and J by 0 bases, with 8 bases between them. The V gene's germline CDR1 is SNHLY and CDR2 FYNNEI. The CDR3 runs to 14 residues.

This clone occurred once. The chain links TRBV7-9 to TRBJ2-5, with 10 bases identical to TRBD1. V dropped 5 bases and J dropped 3; count of bases not matched to a gene: 6. Germline V gene lookup returns CDR1 SEHNR and CDR2 FQNEAQ (reference sequence). The CDR3 totals 15 residues. The CDR3 is CASSPYGTGEETQYF. The CDR3 bases are TGTGCCAGCAGCCCATACGGGACAGGGGAAGAGACCCAGTACTTC.

The V and J genes are TRBV9 and TRBJ2-1; the D call may be TRBD1 or TRBD2 (5 bases each). CDR1 is SGDLS and CDR2 is YYNGEE in the germline V gene. V dropped 0 bases and J dropped 2 bases, with 15 bases sitting between them. The CDR3 is 17 residues long. The CDR3: CASSVDLRDPTYNEQFF. The CDR3 bases are TGTGCCAGCAGCGTAGACCTAAGGGACCCAACCTACAATGAGCAGTTCTTC. Looking up the rest from reference TRBV9 and TRBJ2-1 gives the full variable domain: DSGVTQTPKHLITATGQRVTLRCSPRSGDLSVYWYQQSLDQGLQFLIQYYNGEERAKGNILERFSAQQFPDLHSELNLSSLELGDSALYFCASSVDLRDPTYNEQFFGPGTRLTVL.

J is TRBJ1-2 and V is TRBV2; 9 nucleotides match TRBD1. The junction had 8 bases not matched to a gene; V was cut back by 10 bases and J by 2 bases. The CDR3 contains 14 residues. CDR1 is SNHLY and CDR2 is FYNNEI in the germline V gene. The chain's CDR3 is CAIYRDRENYGYTF. The CDR3 nucleotides read TGTGCCATTTACCGGGACAGGGAGAACTATGGCTACACCTTC.

The chain uses TRBV10-3 and TRBJ2-7, with D possibly TRBD2 on 5 matching bases. From germline, CDR1 is ENHRY and CDR2 SYGVKD. This CDR3 contains 15 residues. With 6 bases removed from V and 0 bases from J, the gap between germline ends came to 15 bases. As DNA, the CDR3 is TGTGCCATCAGCCCGAGCAGCGGACCCTCCTACGAGCAGTACTTC. This translates into CAISPSSGPSYEQYF.

The chain joins TRBV7-6 to TRBJ2-6; D is perhaps TRBD2 (6 bases). CDR1 and CDR2 from the germline V gene are SGHVS and FNYEAQ. With 3 bases removed from V and 3 bases from J, the gap between germline ends came to 12 bases. The CDR3 loop spans 16 amino acids. The CDR3 reads CASSFKRGGGANVLTF. CDR3 DNA: TGTGCCAGCAGCTTTAAAAGGGGAGGTGGGGCCAACGTCCTGACTTTC. Full variable domain (rest looked up from reference TRBV7-6 and TRBJ2-6): GAGVSQSPRYKVTKRGQDVALRCDPISGHVSLYWYRQALGQGPEFLTYFNYEAQQDKSGLPNDRFSAERPEGSISTLTIQRTEQRDSAMYRCASSFKRGGGANVLTFGAGSRLTVL.

This chain links TRBV10-2 with TRBJ2-3, with a weak D call TRBD2 (6 bases). In germline, CDR1 is WSHSY, CDR2 SAAADI. This CDR3 has 16 residues. V gave up 6 bases and J gave up 0 bases, with 16 bases separating them. The CDR3 here is CASRGGSRYSTDTQYF. DNA of the CDR3: TGCGCCAGCAGGGGGGGTAGCAGATATAGCACAGATACGCAGTATTTT.